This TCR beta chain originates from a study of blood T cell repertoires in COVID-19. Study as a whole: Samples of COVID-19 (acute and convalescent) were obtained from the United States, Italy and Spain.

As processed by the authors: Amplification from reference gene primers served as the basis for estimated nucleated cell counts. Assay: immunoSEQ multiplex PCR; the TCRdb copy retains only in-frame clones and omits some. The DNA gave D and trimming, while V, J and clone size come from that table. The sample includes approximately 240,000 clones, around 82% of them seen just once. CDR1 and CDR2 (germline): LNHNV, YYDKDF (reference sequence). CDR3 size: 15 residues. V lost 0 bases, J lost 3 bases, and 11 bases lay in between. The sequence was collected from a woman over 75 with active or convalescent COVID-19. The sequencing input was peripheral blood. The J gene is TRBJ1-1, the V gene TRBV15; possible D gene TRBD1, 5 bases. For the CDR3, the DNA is TGTGCCACCAGCAGAGATCTTGGGGGGGACACTGAAGCTTTCTTT. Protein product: CATSRDLGGDTEAFF.